The TCR beta chain under discussion was sequenced for a study of cytomegalovirus exposure and HLA in healthy donors. The PCR had 60 Vbeta and 13 Jbeta primers. Method: immunoSEQ multiplex PCR; TCRdb's copy keeps in-frame clones and lacks some. Of 150,000 to 200,000 clones in the sample, around four fifths are singletons; the top ten hold 1.5% to 2.5%. The germline CDR1 and CDR2 sequences are SGHRS and YFSETQ. Trimming removed 4 bases from V and 3 bases from J, with 8 bases in between. The CDR3 is 13 residues long. Study results and caveats: DRB1 showed the most TCR associations and HLA-C the fewest in a later analysis, as rates varied by HLA locus.

On this clone: The antigen remains unidentified.

The sequence came from a man between 18 and 35 years old in good health and CMV-seronegative. The sample consisted of PBMCs. The genes are TRBV5-1 and TRBJ2-1, with D possibly TRBD1 on 5 matching bases. The CDR3 coding sequence is TGCGCCAGCAGCCCAGGGTACTACAATGAGCAGTTCTTC. Its translation: CASSPGYYNEQFF.